This T cell receptor beta chain was retrieved from a study of blood T cells in healthy people across ages. Findings and caveats of the study: While age rose, TCR beta diversity per million T cells dropped in a roughly linear way.

Comments on this clonotype: The target antigen is unknown.

The use of a sample-barcoded 5' primer and a J-beta primer mix characterized a second PCR of 7 to 11 cycles. TCRdb re-analysed the 5' RACE reads in MiXCR, keeping a single row per CDR3 protein. This sample has roughly 1.6 million distinct CDR3 sequences, with 30% to 35% found just once. What was sequenced was blood. This clonotype was sampled from a woman in her 30s in good health.

As DNA, the CDR3 is TGTGCCAGCAGTTGGAGGGTAAGGTCCAATGAGCAGTTCTTC. Translated, it gives CASSWRVRSNEQFF. The V gene is TRBV6-5, the J gene TRBJ2-1; a possible D gene is TRBD2 (6 bases). Germline V CDR1 and CDR2: MNHEY, SVGAGI. The CDR3 is 14 amino acids. The ends were cut back, 4 bases at V and 6 bases at J, with 13 bases in the middle.